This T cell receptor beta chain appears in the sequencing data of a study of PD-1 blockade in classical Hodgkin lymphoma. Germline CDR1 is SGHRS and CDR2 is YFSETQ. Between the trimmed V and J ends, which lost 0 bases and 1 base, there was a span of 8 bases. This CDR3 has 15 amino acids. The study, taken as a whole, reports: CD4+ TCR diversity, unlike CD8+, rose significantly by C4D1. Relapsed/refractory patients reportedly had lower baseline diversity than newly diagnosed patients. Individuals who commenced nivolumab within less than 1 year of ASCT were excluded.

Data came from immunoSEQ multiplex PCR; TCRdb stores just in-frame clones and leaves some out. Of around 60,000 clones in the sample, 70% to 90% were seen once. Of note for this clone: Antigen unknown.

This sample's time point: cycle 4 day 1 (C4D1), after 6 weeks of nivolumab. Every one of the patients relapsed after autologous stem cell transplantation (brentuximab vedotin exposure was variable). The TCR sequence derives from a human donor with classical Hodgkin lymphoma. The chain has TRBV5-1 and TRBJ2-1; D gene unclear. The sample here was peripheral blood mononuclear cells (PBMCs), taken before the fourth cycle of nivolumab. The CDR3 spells CASSLVSRSYNEQFF. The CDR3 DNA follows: TGCGCCAGCAGCTTGGTTAGCAGGTCCTACAATGAGCAGTTCTTC.